This TCR beta chain was identified in a study of T cell repertoires in aging, cancer and after chemotherapy. Study-level points and caveats: Loss of evenness, beyond lost richness, contributed to age-related TCR diversity decline in cancer patients. Untreated cancer patients had significantly lower blood TCR diversity than age-matched healthy donors.

CDR1 MDHEN and CDR2 SYDVKM come from the germline V gene. This CDR3 spans 17 amino acids. V was shortened by 4 bases and J by 0 bases, with 19 bases between the two germline ends. This clonotype was seen a few times. Its antigen is undetermined. Rearranged V-D-J TRB sequences were amplified with a mixed TRB-A/B primer pool. Using its own MiXCR run on the multiplex PCR reads, TCRdb lists one record per CDR3 protein. This table holds approximately 2,200 distinct CDR3 sequences, 30% to 40% found once. Amplification of TCR beta used genomic DNA extracted from peripheral blood. This receptor was obtained from a human donor with a solid tumor. What was sequenced was blood. The chain combines TRBV28 with TRBJ2-7; D is ambiguous. The CDR3 is CASSSPSRMGNSYEQYF. DNA for the CDR3: TGTGCCAGCAGTTCACCCTCTAGGATGGGCAACTCCTACGAGCAGTACTTC.